Listed here are 20 T cell receptor beta chains from one sample, sequenced in a study of blood T cell repertoires in COVID-19. Assay used: immunoSEQ multiplex PCR; TCRdb lists only in-frame clones, some missing. This table has around 310,000 clones, approximately 88% appearing once. Source material: peripheral blood. These TCRs come from a woman aged 45-60 years with active or convalescent COVID-19.

In nucleotides, the CDR3 is TGTGCCACCAGTGACGCCAGGAACACTGAAGCTTTCTTT. As protein: CATSDARNTEAFF. The chain is built from TRBV24-1 and TRBJ1-1; D not resolved. V lost 4 bases and J 1 base, leaving 6 bases between the germline ends. The germline CDR1 and CDR2 sequences are KGHDR and SFDVKD. CDR3 length: 13 residues.

The chain combines TRBV6-5 with TRBJ1-1, with D hard to call. The germline V and J ends were trimmed by 7 bases and 1 base, with 10 bases remaining between them. The CDR3 is 13 residues long. Germline CDR1 is MNHEY and CDR2 is SVGAGI. CDR3 residues: CASKAPGNTEAFF. DNA of the CDR3: TGTGCCAGCAAAGCACCCGGGAACACTGAAGCTTTCTTT.

This sequence joins TRBV7-3 and TRBJ2-3; no firm D call. CDR1 is SGHTA and CDR2 is FQGTGA in the germline V gene. Trimming cost V 5 bases and J 7 bases, with 7 bases left between them. This CDR3 is built from 11 residues. In DNA, the CDR3 is TGTGCCAGCAGCGAGTTGAATACGCAGTATTTT. This translates into CASSELNTQYF.

As regards this clone: The junction departs from germline at one end; a sequencing error may be responsible. The chain links TRBV7-7 to TRBJ2-3, with D maybe TRBD1 (5 bases). Germline V lookup: CDR1 SSHAT, CDR2 FNYEAQ (reference sequence). The CDR3 runs to 14 residues. The CDR3 DNA sequence: TGTGCTAGCAGCCCAGGTGTGCCAGGGGATACGCAGTATTTT. It yields the protein CASSPGVPGDTQYF. Drawing the rest from reference TRBV7-7 and TRBJ2-3, the complete variable domain is GAGVSQSPRYKVTKRGQDVTLRCDPISSHATLYWYQQALGQGPEFLTYFNYEAQPDKSGLPSDRFSAERPEGSISTLTIQRTEQRDSAMYRCASSPGVPGDTQYFGPGTRLTVL.

The chain combines TRBV19 with TRBJ1-2, with 7 bases fitting TRBD1. The CDR3 totals 14 residues. The J segment lost 7 bases and the V segment lost 6 bases, leaving 11 bases of the junction unmatched. CDR1 and CDR2 from the germline V gene are LNHDA and SQIVND (reference sequence). The CDR3: CASSPGQKVPGYTF. The CDR3 DNA is TGTGCCAGTAGCCCGGGACAGAAGGTTCCTGGCTACACCTTC. Filled out from reference TRBV19 and TRBJ1-2, the complete variable domain reads DGGITQSPKYLFRKEGQNVTLSCEQNLNHDAMYWYRQDPGQGLRLIYYSQIVNDFQKGDIAEGYSVSREKKESFPLTVTSAQKNPTAFYLCASSPGQKVPGYTFGSGTRLTVV.

The CDR3 region has the DNA TGTGCCAGCAGTGTTTCCCCGGGCAGGGGGCGCTCTGGGGCCAACGTCCTGACTTTC. Translating gives CASSVSPGRGRSGANVLTF. V and J are TRBV2 and TRBJ2-6, with TRBD1 matching over 8 bases. V lost 4 bases and J lost 0; bases outside the gene matches: 11. Germline V gene sequence: CDR1 SNHLY, CDR2 FYNNEI. The CDR3 is made up of 19 amino acids.

The chain links TRBV30 to TRBJ1-5; tentatively, D is TRBD1 (5 bases). V lost 1 base to trimming and J lost 8 bases, with 15 bases between them. Germline V lookup: CDR1 GTSNPN, CDR2 SVGIG (reference sequence). The CDR3 is 14 residues long. CDR3 region: CAWSGQGGKEPQHF. CDR3 coding DNA: TGTGCCTGGAGTGGTCAGGGTGGTAAGGAGCCCCAGCATTTT.

The chain combines TRBV6-5 with TRBJ2-5; D not resolved. This CDR3 is 14 amino acids long. Trimming removed 5 bases at V and 0 bases at J, with 10 bases between. Looked up from germline, CDR1 is MNHEY and CDR2 is SVGAGI. CDR3 sequence (DNA): TGTGCCAGCAGTCACCCAGACAACCAAGAGACCCAGTACTTC. As protein: CASSHPDNQETQYF.

The table lists this clone with a few counts. The chain uses TRBV19 and TRBJ1-5, with a possible D match to TRBD1 (6 bases). This CDR3 comprises 15 residues. CDR1 is LNHDA and CDR2 is SQIVND in the germline V gene (reference sequence). V lost 6 bases and J lost 7, with 19 bases in between. In DNA, the CDR3 is TGTGCCAGTAGGGATAACAGGGCTCTTAGGCAGCCCCAGCATTTT. Translated: CASRDNRALRQPQHF.

This clone has just one count. The chain carries TRBV2 and TRBJ2-7, with 9 bases lining up with TRBD1. J lost 3 bases, V lost 8 bases, and 8 bases had no gene match. The V gene's germline CDR1 is SNHLY and CDR2 FYNNEI. This CDR3 is 14 amino acids long. CDR3 residues: CASASGTGLYEQYF. For the CDR3, the DNA is TGTGCCAGCGCATCCGGGACAGGGCTCTACGAGCAGTACTTC.

The chain has TRBV7-9 and TRBJ2-3; 12 nucleotides line up with TRBD2. The germline V gene has CDR1 SEHNR and CDR2 FQNEAQ (reference sequence). The V and J ends lost 1 base and 5 bases, in that order; junction bases with no gene match: 7. The CDR3 runs 17 residues. As DNA, the CDR3 is TGTGCCAGCAGCTTAGGTAGGACTAGCGGGATAGGAGATACGCAGTATTTT. Protein sequence: CASSLGRTSGIGDTQYF.

This chain links TRBV2 with TRBJ2-1, with 7 bases lining up with TRBD2. CDR1 and CDR2 (germline): SNHLY, FYNNEI. The CDR3 covers 15 residues. The junction had 6 bases not matched to a gene; V was cut back by 6 bases and J by 1 base. The CDR3 sequence: CASRPPAGSYNEQFF. In DNA, the CDR3 is TGTGCCAGCAGACCCCCAGCGGGGTCCTACAATGAGCAGTTCTTC. Looking up the rest from reference TRBV2 and TRBJ2-1 gives the full variable domain: EPEVTQTPSHQVTQMGQEVILRCVPISNHLYFYWYRQILGQKVEFLVSFYNNEISEKSEIFDDQFSVERPDGSNFTLKIRSTKLEDSAMYFCASRPPAGSYNEQFFGPGTRLTVL.

The genes are TRBV12-5 and TRBJ2-1, with TRBD2 matching over 9 bases. Losses at the gene ends were 0 bases for V and 3 bases for J; bases not matched to a gene: 9. The germline CDR1 and CDR2 sequences are LGHNT and FRNRAP. The CDR3 covers 18 residues. CDR3 sequence: CASGLVLVASGVYNEQFF. For the CDR3, the DNA is TGTGCTAGTGGTTTGGTACTAGTGGCTAGCGGGGTCTACAATGAGCAGTTCTTC.

The rearrangement links TRBV6-4 to TRBJ2-1, with TRBD2 matching over 10 bases. This CDR3 spans 15 amino acids. The germline V gene encodes CDR1 MRHNA and CDR2 SNTAGT. With V trimmed by 4 bases and J by 3 bases, 3 bases remained unmatched. The CDR3 is CASSVTSGDYNEQFF. The CDR3 coding sequence is TGTGCCAGCAGTGTTACTAGCGGGGACTACAATGAGCAGTTCTTC.

The chain employs TRBV3-1 (or the pseudogene TRBV3-2) and TRBJ2-7; TRBD2 agrees at 14 bases. This CDR3 spans 16 amino acids. J gave up 9 bases and V 3 bases, and 10 bases lay outside the gene matches. From germline, CDR1 is LGHDT and CDR2 YNNKEL (reference sequence). CDR3 coding DNA: TGTGCCAGCAGCCAGGCCGGGACTAGCGGGAGTCTCGGGCAGTACTTC. Protein: CASSQAGTSGSLGQYF.

CDR3 in amino acids: CASSPPTTNYGYTF. The CDR3 bases are TGTGCCAGCTCACCACCGACAACTAACTATGGCTACACCTTC. The J gene is TRBJ1-2, the V gene TRBV18; D gene uncertain. Trimming took off 0 bases at V and 0 bases at J, with 5 bases between the two ends. Germline V gene lookup returns CDR1 KGHSH and CDR2 LQKENI. The CDR3 length is 14 residues.

This clone is a singleton in its sample. This chain links TRBV30 with TRBJ1-3; no clear D. The germline V and J ends were trimmed by 1 base and 0 bases, with 7 bases remaining between them. The CDR3 is 14 amino acids. Germline V gene sequence: CDR1 GTSNPN, CDR2 SVGIG (reference sequence). The CDR3 loop reads CAWSGLHSGNTIYF. The DNA of the CDR3 is TGTGCCTGGAGTGGACTTCACTCTGGAAACACCATATATTTT.

The V gene is TRBV4-3, the J gene TRBJ2-3; 7 nucleotides match TRBD2. CDR3 length: 14 residues. Germline CDR1 reads LGHNA; CDR2 reads YSLEER. J was trimmed by 11 bases and V by 1 base; bases with no gene match: 9. CDR3 DNA: TGCGCCAGCAGCCAAGCCCCACTAGCGACCGAGCAGTATTTT. Translation gives CASSQAPLATEQYF.

This rearrangement joins TRBV2 to TRBJ2-1; TRBD2 agrees at 9 bases. This CDR3 region has 17 residues. Germline V gene lookup returns CDR1 SNHLY and CDR2 FYNNEI. J gave up 8 bases and V 2 bases, and 13 bases lay outside the gene matches. The chain's CDR3 is CASSEFGAGGWDDEQFF. In DNA, the CDR3 is TGTGCCAGCAGTGAATTCGGAGCGGGAGGATGGGACGATGAGCAGTTCTTC.

The chain joins TRBV18 to TRBJ1-1; 8 nucleotides agree with TRBD1. Germline CDR1 reads KGHSH; CDR2 reads LQKENI. The CDR3 runs 14 residues. V lost 2 bases, J lost 7 bases, and 6 bases stayed unmatched. The CDR3 here is CASSPRTTGGEAFF. DNA for the CDR3: TGTGCCAGCTCACCAAGGACCACAGGGGGTGAAGCTTTCTTT. The full variable domain, rest sourced from reference TRBV18 and TRBJ1-1, is NAGVMQNPRHLVRRRGQEARLRCSPMKGHSHVYWYRQLPEEGLKFMVYLQKENIIDESGMPKERFSAEFPKEGPSILRIQQVVRGDSAAYFCASSPRTTGGEAFFGQGTRLTVV.